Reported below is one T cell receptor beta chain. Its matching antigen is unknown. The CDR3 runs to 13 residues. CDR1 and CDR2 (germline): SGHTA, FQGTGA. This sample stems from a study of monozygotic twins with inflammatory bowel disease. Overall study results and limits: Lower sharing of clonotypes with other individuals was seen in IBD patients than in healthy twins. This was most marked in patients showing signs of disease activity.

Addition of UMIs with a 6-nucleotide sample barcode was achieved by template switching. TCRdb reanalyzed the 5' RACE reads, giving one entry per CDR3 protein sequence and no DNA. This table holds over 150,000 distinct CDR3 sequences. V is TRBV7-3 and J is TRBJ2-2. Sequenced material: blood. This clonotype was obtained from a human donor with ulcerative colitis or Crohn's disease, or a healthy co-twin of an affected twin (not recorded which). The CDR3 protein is CASSLARHGELFF.